This T cell receptor beta chain was sequenced during a study of T cell responses to AZD1222 COVID-19 vaccine. Study outcomes and limitations: The study sampled repertoires only after the peak T cell response. Seropositive at baseline were only five or six AZD1222 recipients.

As to this clone: What it binds is unknown.

This CDR3 comprises 15 residues. The V gene end was trimmed by 4 bases and the J gene end by 3 bases; junction bases not matched to a gene: 7. CDR1 MGHDK and CDR2 SYGVNS come from the germline V gene. The table came from immunoSEQ multiplex PCR; TCRdb's copy has only in-frame clones and leaves some out. Of 120,000 or so clones in the sample, over 75% were seen once. This rearrangement joins TRBV25-1 to TRBJ2-7; TRBD1 agrees at 9 bases. The TCR originated in an adult in good health. The sample here was peripheral blood, taken on day 0 of AZD1222 vaccination. The CDR3 reads CASSGLTGGGYEQYF. The CDR3 coding sequence is TGTGCCAGCAGTGGGTTGACAGGGGGAGGCTACGAGCAGTACTTC.